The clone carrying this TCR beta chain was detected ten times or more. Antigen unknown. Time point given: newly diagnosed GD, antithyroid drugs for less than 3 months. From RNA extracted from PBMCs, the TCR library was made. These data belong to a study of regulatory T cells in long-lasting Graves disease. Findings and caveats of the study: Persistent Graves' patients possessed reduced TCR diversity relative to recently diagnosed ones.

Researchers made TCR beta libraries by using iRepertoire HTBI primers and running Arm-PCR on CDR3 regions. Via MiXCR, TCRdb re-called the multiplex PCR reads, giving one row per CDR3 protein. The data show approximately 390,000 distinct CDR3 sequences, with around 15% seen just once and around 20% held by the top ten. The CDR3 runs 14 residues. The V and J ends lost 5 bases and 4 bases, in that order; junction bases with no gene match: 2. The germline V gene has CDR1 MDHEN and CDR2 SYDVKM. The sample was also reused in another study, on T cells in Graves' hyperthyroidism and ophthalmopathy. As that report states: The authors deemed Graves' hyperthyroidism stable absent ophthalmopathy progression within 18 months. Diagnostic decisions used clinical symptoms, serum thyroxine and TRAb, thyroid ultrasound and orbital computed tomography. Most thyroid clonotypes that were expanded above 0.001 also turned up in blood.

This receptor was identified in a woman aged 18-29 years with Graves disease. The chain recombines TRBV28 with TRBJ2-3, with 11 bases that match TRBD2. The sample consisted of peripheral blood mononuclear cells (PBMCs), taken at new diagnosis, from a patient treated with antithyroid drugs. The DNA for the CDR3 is TGTGCCAGCAGTATAGCGGGGGGGCCAGATACGCAGTATTTT. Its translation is CASSIAGGPDTQYF.